This entry lists 10 T cell receptor beta chains sequenced from one sample in a study of blood T cell repertoires in COVID-19 (dated by TCRdb to 2020 to 2022). Library preparation was by the immunoSEQ multiplex PCR assay. Not all clones reach the TCRdb copy of this immuneACCESS table, which keeps in-frame sequences only. Checked studies attribute under half of the gap to unresolved V genes and leave the rest unexplained. For this sample there are some 200,000 clones; roughly nine tenths appear just once. The top ten clonotypes cover under 4% of the sample. Sequencing was carried out using PBMCs or T cells enriched from blood (not recorded which). These TCRs come from a woman under 30 in a cohort exposed to, infected with or recovered from COVID-19 (not recorded which).

The chain has TRBV10-3 and TRBJ1-3, with TRBD1 matching over 9 bases. The CDR3 loop spans 13 amino acids. Germline values: CDR1 ENHRY, CDR2 SYGVKD. With V trimmed by 6 bases and J by 4 bases, 1 base remained unmatched. CDR3 DNA: TGTGCCATCAGGGACAGGGGAGGAAACACCATATATTTT. Encoded protein: CAIRDRGGNTIYF.

The chain uses TRBV29-1 and TRBJ1-1; possible D gene TRBD1, 6 bases. The germline V and J ends were trimmed by 6 bases and 2 bases, with 16 bases remaining between them. The CDR3 has 14 amino acids. CDR1 is SQVTM, CDR2 ANQGSEA, per germline. CDR3 bases: TGCAGCGTACCTGGGGAGGGGACAAACACTGAAGCTTTCTTT. It encodes CSVPGEGTNTEAFF.

This clone was picked up one time. The chain couples TRBV5-1 to TRBJ1-1; 7 bases fit TRBD1. This CDR3 is built from 14 residues. With V trimmed by 2 bases and J by 2 bases, 3 bases remained unmatched. In germline, CDR1 is SGHRS, CDR2 YFSETQ. CDR3 bases: TGCGCCAGCAGCTTACAGGGGACTAACACTGAAGCTTTCTTT. It is translated as CASSLQGTNTEAFF.

The chain combines TRBV4-1 with TRBJ1-1; D call uncertain. Germline CDR1 reads MGHRA; CDR2 reads YSYEKL. V shed 1 base and J shed 1 base, with 7 bases lying between them. The length of the CDR3 is 14 residues. The CDR3 region has the DNA TGCGCCAGCAGCCAAGGATTCAGGAACACTGAAGCTTTCTTT. The encoded protein is CASSQGFRNTEAFF.

This chain joins TRBV6-5 and TRBJ1-6; 9 bases are shared with TRBD1. The CDR3 is 12 residues long. V lost 6 bases and J lost 10; bases outside the gene matches: 1. The germline CDR1 and CDR2 sequences are MNHEY and SVGAGI. The CDR3 nucleotides are TGTGCCAGCAGCGGACAGGGGTCACCCCTCCACTTT. Its protein product is CASSGQGSPLHF.

The table lists this clone with a count of one. J is TRBJ2-7 and V is TRBV7-9; 10 bases are a match to TRBD1. The CDR3 runs 16 residues. J gave up 9 bases and V 5 bases, and 16 bases lay outside the gene matches. Looked up from germline, CDR1 is SEHNR and CDR2 is FQNEAQ (reference sequence). The CDR3 region has the DNA TGTGCCAGCAGCCTCCCGAGAGGGGACAGGGGCCCGAGGCAGTACTTC. Residues: CASSLPRGDRGPRQYF. Using reference TRBV7-9 and TRBJ2-7 for the parts outside the CDR3, the full variable domain is DTGVSQNPRHKITKRGQNVTFRCDPISEHNRLYWYRQTLGQGPEFLTYFQNEAQLEKSRLLSDRFSAERPKGSFSTLEIQRTEQGDSAMYLCASSLPRGDRGPRQYFGPGTRLTVT.

V gene TRBV19 combines with J gene TRBJ2-1, with 7 bases identical to TRBD2. The CDR3 covers 14 residues. Germline values: CDR1 LNHDA, CDR2 SQIVND (reference sequence). V lost 6 bases to trimming and J lost 2 bases; unmatched junction nucleotides: 4. CDR3 in amino acids: CASSPGTTYNEQFF. The CDR3 coding sequence is TGTGCCAGTAGCCCCGGGACTACCTACAATGAGCAGTTCTTC. The full variable domain, rest sourced from reference TRBV19 and TRBJ2-1, is DGGITQSPKYLFRKEGQNVTLSCEQNLNHDAMYWYRQDPGQGLRLIYYSQIVNDFQKGDIAEGYSVSREKKESFPLTVTSAQKNPTAFYLCASSPGTTYNEQFFGPGTRLTVL.

This chain uses TRBV19 with TRBJ1-4; 7 bases fit TRBD1. CDR1 and CDR2 (germline): LNHDA, SQIVND (reference sequence). This CDR3 comprises 15 residues. The junction had 13 bases not matched to a gene; V was cut back by 5 bases and J by 10 bases. The CDR3 spells CASSGQQGRIGKLFF. DNA of the CDR3: TGTGCCAGTAGTGGACAACAGGGGAGGATTGGAAAACTGTTTTTT.

The chain uses TRBV7-9 and TRBJ1-3; 7 bases are a match to TRBD1. Per germline, CDR1 SEHNR and CDR2 FQNEAQ (reference sequence). CDR3 length equals 14 residues. V shed 5 bases, J shed 0 bases, and the junction held 1 base outside the gene matches. CDR3 in DNA: TGTGCCAGCAGCAGACAGGGCTCTGGAAACACCATATATTTT. Translation gives CASSRQGSGNTIYF.

The chain carries TRBV19 and TRBJ2-2; 9 bases line up with TRBD2. Germline lookup yields CDR1 LNHDA and CDR2 SQIVND (reference sequence). V was pared by 3 bases and J by 4 bases, with 6 bases of the junction left unmatched. The CDR3 spans 16 residues. The CDR3 reads CASSIKAGGITGELFF. CDR3 bases: TGTGCCAGTAGTATTAAAGCGGGGGGTATCACCGGGGAGCTGTTTTTT.